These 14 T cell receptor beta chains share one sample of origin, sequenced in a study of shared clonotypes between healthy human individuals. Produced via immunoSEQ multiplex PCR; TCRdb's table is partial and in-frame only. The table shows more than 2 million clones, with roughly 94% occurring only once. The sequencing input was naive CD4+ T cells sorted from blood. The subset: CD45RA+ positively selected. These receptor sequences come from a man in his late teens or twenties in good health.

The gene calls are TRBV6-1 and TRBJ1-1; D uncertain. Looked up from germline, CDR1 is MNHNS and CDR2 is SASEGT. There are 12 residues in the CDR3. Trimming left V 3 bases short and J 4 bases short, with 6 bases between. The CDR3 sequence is CASSEIITEAFF. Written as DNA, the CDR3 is TGTGCCAGCAGTGAGATCATCACTGAAGCTTTCTTT.

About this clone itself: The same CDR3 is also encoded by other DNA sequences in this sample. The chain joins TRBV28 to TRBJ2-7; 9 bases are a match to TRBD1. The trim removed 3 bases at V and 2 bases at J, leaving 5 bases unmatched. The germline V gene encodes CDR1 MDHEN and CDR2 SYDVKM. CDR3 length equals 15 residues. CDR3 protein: CASSLPGQGTYEQYF. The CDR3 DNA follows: TGTGCCAGCAGTTTGCCTGGACAGGGGACCTACGAGCAGTACTTC.

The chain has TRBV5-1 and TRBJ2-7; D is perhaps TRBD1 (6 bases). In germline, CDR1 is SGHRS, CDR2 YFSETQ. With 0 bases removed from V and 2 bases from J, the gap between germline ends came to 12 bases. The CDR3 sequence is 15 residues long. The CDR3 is CASSLAGTITYEQYF. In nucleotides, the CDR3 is TGCGCCAGCAGCTTGGCGGGGACAATTACCTACGAGCAGTACTTC.

The DNA of the CDR3 is TGCGCCAGCAGCTTGGAGGGGGGCCCCAGCTCCGAGCAGTACTTC. Its protein is CASSLEGGPSSEQYF. The gene calls are TRBV5-1 and TRBJ2-7, with D perhaps being TRBD1 or TRBD2 (6 bases each). Germline V gene lookup returns CDR1 SGHRS and CDR2 YFSETQ. This CDR3 region has 15 residues. Trimming pared 0 bases from V and 6 bases from J, leaving 16 bases between.

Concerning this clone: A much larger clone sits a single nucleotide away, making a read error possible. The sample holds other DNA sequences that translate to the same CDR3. CDR3 amino acids: CASSYSGTNTGELFF. The CDR3 coding sequence is TGTGCCAGCAGCTACTCCGGGACAAACACCGGGGAGCTGTTTTTT. V usage is TRBV6-6 and J usage is TRBJ2-2; D is perhaps TRBD1 (6 bases). CDR1 is MNHNY and CDR2 is SVGAGI in the germline V gene (reference sequence). This CDR3 is 15 amino acids long.

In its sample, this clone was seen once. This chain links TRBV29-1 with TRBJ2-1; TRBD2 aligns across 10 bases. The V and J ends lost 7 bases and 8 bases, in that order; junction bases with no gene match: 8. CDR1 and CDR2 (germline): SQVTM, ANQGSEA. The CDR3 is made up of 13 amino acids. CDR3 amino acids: CSGQGSGRHEQFF. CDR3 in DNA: TGCAGCGGCCAGGGTAGCGGGAGGCATGAGCAGTTCTTC.

This chain's CDR3 is CASKTGQNDQPQHF. The DNA of the CDR3 is TGTGCCTCTAAAACGGGGCAGAACGATCAGCCCCAGCATTTT. The rearrangement joins TRBV6-1 to TRBJ1-5; a possible D gene is TRBD1 (5 bases). Germline V CDR1 and CDR2: MNHNS, SASEGT. The CDR3 covers 14 residues. The V gene lost 11 bases and the J gene lost 5 bases, with 19 bases spanning the gap.

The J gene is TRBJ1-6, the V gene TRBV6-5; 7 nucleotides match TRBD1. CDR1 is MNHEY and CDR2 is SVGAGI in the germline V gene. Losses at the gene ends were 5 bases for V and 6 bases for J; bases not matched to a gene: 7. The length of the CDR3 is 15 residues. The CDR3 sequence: CASSATGDGNSPLHF. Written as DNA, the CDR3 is TGTGCCAGCAGTGCAACAGGGGATGGTAATTCACCCCTCCACTTT.

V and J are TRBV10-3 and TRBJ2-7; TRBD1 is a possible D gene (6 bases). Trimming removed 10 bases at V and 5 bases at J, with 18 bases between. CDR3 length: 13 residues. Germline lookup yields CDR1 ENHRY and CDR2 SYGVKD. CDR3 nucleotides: TGTGCCACCTCTCCCCTGTCAGGGGACGAGCAGTACTTC. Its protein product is CATSPLSGDEQYF.

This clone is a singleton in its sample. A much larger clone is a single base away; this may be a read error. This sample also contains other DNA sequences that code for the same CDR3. The CDR3 here is CASSQDSYEQYF. The CDR3 region has the DNA TGCGCCAGCAGCCAAGATTCCTACGAGCAGTACTTC. This chain uses TRBV4-1 with TRBJ2-5, with D uncertain. The closer fit of TRBJ2-7 to the DNA end suggests the J call may be wrong. The CDR3 length is 12 residues. Germline V gene lookup returns CDR1 MGHRA and CDR2 YSYEKL.

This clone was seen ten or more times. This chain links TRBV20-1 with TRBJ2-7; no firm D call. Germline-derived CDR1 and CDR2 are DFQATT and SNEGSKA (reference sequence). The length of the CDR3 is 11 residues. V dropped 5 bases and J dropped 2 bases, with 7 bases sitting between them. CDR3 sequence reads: CSAVGPYEQYF. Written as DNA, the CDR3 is TGCAGTGCTGTAGGCCCCTACGAGCAGTACTTC.

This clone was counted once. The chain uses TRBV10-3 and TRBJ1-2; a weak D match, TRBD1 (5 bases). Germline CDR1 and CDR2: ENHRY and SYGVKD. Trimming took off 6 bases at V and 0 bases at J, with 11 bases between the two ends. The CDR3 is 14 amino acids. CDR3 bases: TGTGCCATCAGGCGGGGGGATACTAACTATGGCTACACCTTC. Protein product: CAIRRGDTNYGYTF.

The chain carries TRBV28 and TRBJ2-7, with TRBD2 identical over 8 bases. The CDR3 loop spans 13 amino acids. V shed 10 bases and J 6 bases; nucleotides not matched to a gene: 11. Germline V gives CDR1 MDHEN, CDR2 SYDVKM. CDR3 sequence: CATLLTSGGEQYF. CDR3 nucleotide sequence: TGTGCCACCCTCTTGACAAGCGGGGGCGAGCAGTACTTC.

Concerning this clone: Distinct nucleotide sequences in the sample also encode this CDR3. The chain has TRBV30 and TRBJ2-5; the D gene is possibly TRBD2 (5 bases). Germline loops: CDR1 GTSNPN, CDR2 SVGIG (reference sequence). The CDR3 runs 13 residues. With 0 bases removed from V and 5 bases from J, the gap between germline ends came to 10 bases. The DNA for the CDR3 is TGTGCCTGGAGTGTTAGATCGGGGGAGACCCAGTACTTC. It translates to CAWSVRSGETQYF.